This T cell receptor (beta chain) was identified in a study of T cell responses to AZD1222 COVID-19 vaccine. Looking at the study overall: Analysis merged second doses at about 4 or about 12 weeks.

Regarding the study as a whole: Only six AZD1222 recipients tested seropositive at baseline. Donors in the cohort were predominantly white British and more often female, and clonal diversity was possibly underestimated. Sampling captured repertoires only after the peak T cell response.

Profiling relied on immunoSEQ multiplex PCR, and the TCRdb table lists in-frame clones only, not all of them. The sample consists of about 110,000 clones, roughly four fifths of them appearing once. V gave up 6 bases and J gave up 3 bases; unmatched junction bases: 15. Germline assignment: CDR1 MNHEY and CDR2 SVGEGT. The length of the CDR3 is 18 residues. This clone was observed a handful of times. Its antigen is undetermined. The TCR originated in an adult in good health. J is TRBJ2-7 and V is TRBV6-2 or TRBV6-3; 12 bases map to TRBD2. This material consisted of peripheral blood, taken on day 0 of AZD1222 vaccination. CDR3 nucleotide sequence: TGTGCCAGCAGACCTCCAGGGACTAGCGGGTTCCCTCTCTACGAGCAGTACTTC. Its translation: CASRPPGTSGFPLYEQYF.